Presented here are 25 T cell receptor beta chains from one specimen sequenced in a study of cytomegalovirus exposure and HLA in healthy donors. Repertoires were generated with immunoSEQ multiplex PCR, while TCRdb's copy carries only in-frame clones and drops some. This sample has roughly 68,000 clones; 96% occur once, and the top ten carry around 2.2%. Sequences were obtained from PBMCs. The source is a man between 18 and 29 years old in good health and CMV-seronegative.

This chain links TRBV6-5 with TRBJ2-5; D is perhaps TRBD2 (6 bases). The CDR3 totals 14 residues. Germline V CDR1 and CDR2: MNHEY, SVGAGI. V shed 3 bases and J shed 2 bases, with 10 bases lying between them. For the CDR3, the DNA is TGTGCCAGCAGTTATTCTAGCGTACAAGAGACCCAGTACTTC. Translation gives CASSYSSVQETQYF.

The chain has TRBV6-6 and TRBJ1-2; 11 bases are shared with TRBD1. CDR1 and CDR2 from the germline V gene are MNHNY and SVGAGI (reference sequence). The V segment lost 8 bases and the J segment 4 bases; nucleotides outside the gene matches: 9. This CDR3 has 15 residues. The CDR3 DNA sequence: TGTGCCAGCGATGTGGGACAGGGGGATGGCTATGGCTACACCTTC. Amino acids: CASDVGQGDGYGYTF.

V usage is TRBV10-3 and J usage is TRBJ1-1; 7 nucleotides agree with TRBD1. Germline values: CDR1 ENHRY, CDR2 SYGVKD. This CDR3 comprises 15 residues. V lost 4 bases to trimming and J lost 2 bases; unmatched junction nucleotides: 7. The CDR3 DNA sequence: TGTGCCATCAGTGGGGAGACAGGGCTAAACACTGAAGCTTTCTTT. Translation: CAISGETGLNTEAFF.

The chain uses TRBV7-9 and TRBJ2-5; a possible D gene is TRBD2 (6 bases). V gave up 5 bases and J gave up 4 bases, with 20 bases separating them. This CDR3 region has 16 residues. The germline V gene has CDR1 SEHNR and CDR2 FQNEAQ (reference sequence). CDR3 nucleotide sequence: TGTGCCAGCAGCAGCTTGCAACCTGGACTAAGAGAGACCCAGTACTTC. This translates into CASSSLQPGLRETQYF. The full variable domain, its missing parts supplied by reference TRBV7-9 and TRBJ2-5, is DTGVSQNPRHKITKRGQNVTFRCDPISEHNRLYWYRQTLGQGPEFLTYFQNEAQLEKSRLLSDRFSAERPKGSFSTLEIQRTEQGDSAMYLCASSSLQPGLRETQYFGPGTRLLVL.

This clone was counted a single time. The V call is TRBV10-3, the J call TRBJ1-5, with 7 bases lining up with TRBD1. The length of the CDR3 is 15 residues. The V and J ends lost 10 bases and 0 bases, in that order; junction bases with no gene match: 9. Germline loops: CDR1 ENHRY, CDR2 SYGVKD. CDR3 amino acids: CATDRDRDSNQPQHF. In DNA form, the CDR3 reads TGTGCCACCGACCGGGACAGAGATAGCAATCAGCCCCAGCATTTT.

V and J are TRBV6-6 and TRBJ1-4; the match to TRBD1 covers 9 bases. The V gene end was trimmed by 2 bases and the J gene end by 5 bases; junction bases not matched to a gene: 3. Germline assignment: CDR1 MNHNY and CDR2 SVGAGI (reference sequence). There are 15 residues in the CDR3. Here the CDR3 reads CASSYLTGGNEKLFF. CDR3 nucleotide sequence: TGTGCCAGCAGTTACCTGACAGGGGGAAATGAAAAACTGTTTTTT.

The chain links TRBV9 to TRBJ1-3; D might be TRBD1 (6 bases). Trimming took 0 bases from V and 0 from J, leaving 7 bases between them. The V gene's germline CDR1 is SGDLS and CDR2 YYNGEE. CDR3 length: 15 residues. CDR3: CASSVEGDSGNTIYF. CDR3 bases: TGTGCCAGCAGCGTAGAGGGGGACTCTGGAAACACCATATATTTT.

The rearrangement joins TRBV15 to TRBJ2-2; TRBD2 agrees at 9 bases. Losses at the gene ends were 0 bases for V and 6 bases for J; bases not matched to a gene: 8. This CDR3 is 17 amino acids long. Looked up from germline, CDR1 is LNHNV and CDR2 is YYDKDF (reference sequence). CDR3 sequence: CATSRDLAGGPPGELFF. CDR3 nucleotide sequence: TGTGCCACCAGCAGAGATCTTGCGGGAGGGCCCCCCGGGGAGCTGTTTTTT.

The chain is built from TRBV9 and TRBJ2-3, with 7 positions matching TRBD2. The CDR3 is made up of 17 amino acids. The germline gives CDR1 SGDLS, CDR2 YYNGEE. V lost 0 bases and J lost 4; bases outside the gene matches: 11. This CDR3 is CASSVGSSGNLPDTQYF. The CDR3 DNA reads TGTGCCAGCAGCGTAGGGTCTAGCGGCAACCTCCCAGATACGCAGTATTTT.

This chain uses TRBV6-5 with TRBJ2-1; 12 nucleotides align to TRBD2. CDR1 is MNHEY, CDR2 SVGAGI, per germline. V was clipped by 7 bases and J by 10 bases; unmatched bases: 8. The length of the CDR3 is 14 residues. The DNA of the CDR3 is TGTGCCAGCAAGCTGACTAGCGGGAGCTTAGAGCAGTTCTTC. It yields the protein CASKLTSGSLEQFF.

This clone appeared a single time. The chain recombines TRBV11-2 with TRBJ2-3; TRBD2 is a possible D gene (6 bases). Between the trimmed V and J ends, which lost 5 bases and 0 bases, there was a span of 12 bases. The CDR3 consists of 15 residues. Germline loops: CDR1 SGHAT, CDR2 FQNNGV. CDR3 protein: CASSPWSGSTDTQYF. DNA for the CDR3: TGTGCCAGCAGCCCTTGGAGCGGGAGCACAGATACGCAGTATTTT. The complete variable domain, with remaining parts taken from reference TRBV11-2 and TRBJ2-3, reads EAGVAQSPRYKIIEKRQSVAFWCNPISGHATLYWYQQILGQGPKLLIQFQNNGVVDDSQLPKDRFSAERLKGVDSTLKIQPAKLEDSAVYLCASSPWSGSTDTQYFGPGTRLTVL.

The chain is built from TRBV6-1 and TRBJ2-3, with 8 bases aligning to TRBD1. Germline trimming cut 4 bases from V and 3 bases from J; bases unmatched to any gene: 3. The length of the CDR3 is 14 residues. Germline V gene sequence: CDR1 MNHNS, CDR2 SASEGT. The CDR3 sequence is CASSARQGTDTQYF. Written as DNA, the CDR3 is TGTGCCAGCAGTGCCCGACAGGGGACAGATACGCAGTATTTT.

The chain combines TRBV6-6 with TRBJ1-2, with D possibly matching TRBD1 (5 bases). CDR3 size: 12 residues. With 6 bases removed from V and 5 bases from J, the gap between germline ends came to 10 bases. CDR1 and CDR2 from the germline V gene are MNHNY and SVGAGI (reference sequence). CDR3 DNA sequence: TGTGCCAGCAGCGGGACTTCTTATGGCTACACCTTC. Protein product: CASSGTSYGYTF.

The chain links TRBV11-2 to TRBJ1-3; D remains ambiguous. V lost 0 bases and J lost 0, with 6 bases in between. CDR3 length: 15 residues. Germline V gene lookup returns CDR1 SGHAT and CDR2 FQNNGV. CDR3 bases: TGTGCCAGCAGCTTAGACCGGGTCTCTGGAAACACCATATATTTT. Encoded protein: CASSLDRVSGNTIYF.

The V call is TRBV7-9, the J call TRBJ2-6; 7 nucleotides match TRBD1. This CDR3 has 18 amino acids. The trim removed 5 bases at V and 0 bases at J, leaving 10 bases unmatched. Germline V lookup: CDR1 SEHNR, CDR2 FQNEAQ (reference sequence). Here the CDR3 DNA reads TGTGCCAGCAGCGCGGTCGACAGGGCCTACTCTGGGGCCAACGTCCTGACTTTC. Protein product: CASSAVDRAYSGANVLTF.

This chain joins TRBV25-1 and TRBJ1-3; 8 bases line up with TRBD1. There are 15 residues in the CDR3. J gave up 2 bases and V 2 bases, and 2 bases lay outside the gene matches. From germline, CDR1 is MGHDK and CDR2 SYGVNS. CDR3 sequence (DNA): TGTGCCAGCAGTGAAGCAGGGGGCCCTGGAAACACCATATATTTT. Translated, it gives CASSEAGGPGNTIYF.

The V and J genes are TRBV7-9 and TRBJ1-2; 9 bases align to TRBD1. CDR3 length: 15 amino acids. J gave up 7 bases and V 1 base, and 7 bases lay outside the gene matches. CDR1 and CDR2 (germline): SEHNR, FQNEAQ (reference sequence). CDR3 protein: CASSLEGQGLSGYTF. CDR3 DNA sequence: TGTGCCAGCAGCTTAGAGGGACAGGGTCTCAGTGGCTACACCTTC.

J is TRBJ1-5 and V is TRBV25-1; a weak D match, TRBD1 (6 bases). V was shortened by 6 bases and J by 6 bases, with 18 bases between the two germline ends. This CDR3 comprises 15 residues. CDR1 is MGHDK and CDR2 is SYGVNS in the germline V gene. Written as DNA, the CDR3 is TGTGCCAGCAGCGAAGGTGAGGGGGGGATTCAGCCCCAGCATTTT. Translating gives CASSEGEGGIQPQHF.

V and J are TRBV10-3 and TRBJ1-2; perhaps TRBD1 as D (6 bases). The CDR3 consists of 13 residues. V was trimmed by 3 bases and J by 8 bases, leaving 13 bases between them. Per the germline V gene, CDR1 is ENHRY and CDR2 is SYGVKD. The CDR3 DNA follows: TGTGCCATCAGTGATAGGGACACCCTAGGCTACACCTTC. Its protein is CAISDRDTLGYTF.

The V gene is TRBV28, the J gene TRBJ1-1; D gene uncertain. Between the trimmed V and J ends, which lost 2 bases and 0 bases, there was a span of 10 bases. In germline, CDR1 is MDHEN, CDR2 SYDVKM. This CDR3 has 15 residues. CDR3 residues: CASSLSVVLNTEAFF. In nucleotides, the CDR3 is TGTGCCAGCAGTTTAAGCGTCGTCCTGAACACTGAAGCTTTCTTT.

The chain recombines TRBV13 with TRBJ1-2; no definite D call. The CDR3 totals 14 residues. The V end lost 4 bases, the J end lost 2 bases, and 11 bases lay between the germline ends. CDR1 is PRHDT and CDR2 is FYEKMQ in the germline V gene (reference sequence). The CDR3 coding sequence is TGTGCCAGCAGCTCTCTCCGGGAGAACTATGGCTACACCTTC. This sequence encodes CASSSLRENYGYTF.

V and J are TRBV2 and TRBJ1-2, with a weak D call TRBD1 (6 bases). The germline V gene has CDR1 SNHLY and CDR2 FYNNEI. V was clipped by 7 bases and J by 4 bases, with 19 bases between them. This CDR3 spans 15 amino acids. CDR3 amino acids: CASIIDGGLSYGYTF. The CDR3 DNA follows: TGTGCCAGCATAATTGATGGGGGCTTAAGCTATGGCTACACCTTC.

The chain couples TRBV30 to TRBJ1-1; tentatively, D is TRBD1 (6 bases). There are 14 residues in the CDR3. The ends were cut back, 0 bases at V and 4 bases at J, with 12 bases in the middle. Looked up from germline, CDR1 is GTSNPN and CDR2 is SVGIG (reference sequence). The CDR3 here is CAWSVLGAVTEAFF. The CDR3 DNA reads TGTGCCTGGAGTGTTTTGGGGGCGGTCACTGAAGCTTTCTTT.

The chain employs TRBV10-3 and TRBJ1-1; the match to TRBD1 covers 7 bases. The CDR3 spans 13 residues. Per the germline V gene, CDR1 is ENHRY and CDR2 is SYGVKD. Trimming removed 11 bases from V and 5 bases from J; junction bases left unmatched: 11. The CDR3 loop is CASKGAGETEAFF. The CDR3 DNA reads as TGTGCCTCAAAGGGGGCCGGCGAGACTGAAGCTTTCTTT.

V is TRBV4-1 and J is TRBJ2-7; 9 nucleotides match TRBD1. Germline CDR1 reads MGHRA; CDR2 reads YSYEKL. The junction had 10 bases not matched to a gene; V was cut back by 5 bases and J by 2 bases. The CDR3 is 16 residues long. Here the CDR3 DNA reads TGCGCCAGCAGCTTGGACAGGGGACTTAACACCTACGAGCAGTACTTC. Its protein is CASSLDRGLNTYEQYF.